These T cell receptor beta chains were read from a single sample in a study of regulatory T cells in long-lasting Graves disease. TCRdb reprocessed the multiplex PCR reads via MiXCR and lists one record per CDR3 protein. This table holds about 610,000 distinct CDR3 sequences, roughly a sixth found once. The sample also formed part of further work on T cells in Graves' hyperthyroidism and ophthalmopathy.

The source material was peripheral blood mononuclear cells (PBMCs), sampled at new diagnosis, from a patient treated with antithyroid drugs. These receptors were collected from a man aged 18 to 29 with Graves disease. Each CDR3 is given with its conserved first and last residue. A D gene is named only where the DNA matches it firmly. Expanded clones get a size class; other rows say once, few or many, or leave the size out.

d_call j_call v_call clone_size cdr3_aa cdr3_nt
TRBD1 TRBJ1-2 TRBV10-3 few CAISVTGTGGDRDGYTF TGTGCCATCAGTGTAACCGGGACAGGGGGCGATCGGGATGGCTACACCTTC
TRBD1 TRBJ1-2 TRBV30 . CAWVTGTGALVDGYTF TGTGCCTGGGTTACGGGGACAGGGGCGTTAGTTGATGGCTACACCTTC
TRBD1 TRBJ1-5 TRBV2 . CASRGQGTQHF TGTGCCAGCAGAGGACAGGGGACCCAGCATTTT
TRBD2 TRBJ2-1 TRBV5-1 many CASSPSGEGYNEQFF TGCGCCAGCAGCCCTAGCGGGGAGGGCTACAATGAGCAGTTCTTC
. TRBJ1-3 TRBV16 . CASSQSLTESSGNTIYF TGTGCCAGCAGCCAATCACTGACAGAGAGCTCTGGAAACACCATATATTTT
. TRBJ1-3 TRBV20-1 . CSARGVDSTSGNTIYF TGCAGTGCTAGAGGAGTGGATAGCACCTCTGGAAACACCATATATTTT
. TRBJ2-7 TRBV7-9 many CASSLRPGSSYEQYF TGTGCCAGCAGCTTGCGGCCAGGGTCCTCCTACGAGCAGTACTTC
TRBD1 TRBJ2-7 TRBV27 many CASSSGGYTGEQYF TGTGCCAGCAGTTCAGGGGGCTATACGGGGGAGCAGTACTTC
. TRBJ1-1 TRBV27 . CASSFGPETEAFF TGTGCCAGCAGTTTCGGTCCCGAAACTGAAGCTTTCTTT
. TRBJ1-5 TRBV30 few CAWKPRAPKWDSNQPQHF TGTGCCTGGAAACCTCGGGCCCCCAAGTGGGATAGCAATCAGCCCCAGCATTTT
TRBD2 TRBJ2-1 TRBV20-1 . CSALLAGAPREQFF TGCAGTGCTTTACTAGCGGGAGCCCCCCGGGAGCAGTTCTTC
TRBD1 TRBJ1-2 TRBV2 many CASSEAQGVIDGYTF TGTGCCAGCAGTGAAGCGCAGGGGGTGATCGATGGCTACACCTTC
. TRBJ2-5 TRBV28 few CASSPYGVQETQYF TGTGCCAGCAGTCCCTACGGGGTTCAAGAGACCCAGTACTTC
. TRBJ1-5 TRBV7-3 few CASSLGGGESQPQHF TGTGCCAGCAGCTTAGGGGGGGGCGAGAGCCAGCCCCAGCATTTT
. TRBJ1-2 TRBV12-3/TRBV12-4 few CASSPSGRRDGYTF TGTGCCAGCAGTCCCTCGGGACGGAGAGATGGCTACACCTTC
. TRBJ2-7 TRBV12-5 many CASGLASYEQYF TGTGCTAGTGGTTTGGCGTCCTACGAGCAGTACTTC
. TRBJ2-7 TRBV27 many CASSPSLPSGYEQYF TGTGCCAGCAGTCCCTCCCTCCCGAGTGGCTACGAGCAGTACTTC